The clone carrying this T cell receptor beta chain was counted only a few times. CDR3 length: 14 amino acids. Germline V CDR1 and CDR2: MDHEN, SYDVKM. V was shortened by 6 bases and J by 4 bases, with 13 bases between the two germline ends. These data are taken from a study of follicular helper T cells after annual influenza vaccination. Libraries were prepared by immunoSEQ multiplex PCR; TCRdb keeps only in-frame clonotypes and omits some of them. The sample has about 8,700 clones, 82% seen once; the top ten hold over 4%. The time point: 2015-2016 season, 7 days after influenza vaccination. The genes are TRBV28 and TRBJ1-3; maybe TRBD1 (6 bases). The clonotype was recovered from an adult who received the influenza vaccine. This specimen was CXCR5+ CD38- circulating T follicular helper cells from blood, taken 7 days after influenza vaccination. Subset of the sample: circulating Tfh, non-naive CD4+CXCR5+PD-1+ (ICOS+CD38+ or ICOS-CD38-). The CDR3 coding sequence is TGTGCCAGCAGCCCACAGGGAAACGGAAACACCATATATTTT. It codes for CASSPQGNGNTIYF.